Shown below are 25 T cell receptor beta chains from a single sample sequenced in a study of T cells in Graves' hyperthyroidism and ophthalmopathy. Researchers took RNA transcripts and amplified the TCR beta CDR3 regions from them. HTBI primers drove first-round RT-PCR of the TCR CDR3. Each CDR3 protein gets one entry after TCRdb re-called the multiplex PCR reads with MiXCR. Of 600,000 to 900,000 distinct CDR3 sequences listed, roughly 17% were seen once; the top ten hold approximately 8.4%. Material for sequencing was blood. The receptors come from a man between 18 and 29 years old with Graves' hyperthyroidism.

The chain employs TRBV12-3 or TRBV12-4 and TRBJ2-3, with 12 bases matching TRBD2. The V and J ends lost 4 bases and 0 bases, in that order; junction bases with no gene match: 17. This CDR3 contains 21 residues. For the CDR3, the DNA is TGTGCCAGCAGTTGGGGCACAGGGTTTCGACTAGCGGGAGAAAGCACAGATACGCAGTATTTT. Its protein is CASSWGTGFRLAGESTDTQYF.

At least ten counts were recorded for this clonotype. The chain employs TRBV7-8 and TRBJ2-7; D is undetermined. The CDR3 is made up of 15 amino acids. Deletions cut 1 base from V and 0 bases from J, with 10 bases between. Germline V gene lookup returns CDR1 SGHVS and CDR2 FQNEAQ. CDR3 DNA: TGTGCCAGCAGCTTAGTGGCGGCTAGCTCCTACGAGCAGTACTTC. Translation: CASSLVAASSYEQYF.

This clonotype was counted ten times or more. The CDR3 reads CAWSIGLVYEQFF. CDR3 in DNA: TGTGCCTGGAGTATTGGACTAGTCTATGAGCAGTTCTTC. This sequence joins TRBV30 and TRBJ2-1; TRBD2 matches 7 bases. After removal of 2 bases from V and 8 bases from J, the junction contained 6 bases not matched to a gene. The CDR3 consists of 13 residues. The germline V gene encodes CDR1 GTSNPN and CDR2 SVGIG (reference sequence).

This clonotype was detected only a few times. The genes are TRBV10-3 and TRBJ2-1, with 8 bases identical to TRBD2. This CDR3 contains 15 residues. Per germline, CDR1 ENHRY and CDR2 SYGVKD. V shed 2 bases, J shed 7 bases, and the junction held 7 bases outside the gene matches. The CDR3 loop reads CAISETQIAGNEQFF. The CDR3 DNA reads TGTGCCATCAGTGAGACCCAAATAGCGGGGAATGAGCAGTTCTTC.

The chain carries TRBV12-3 or TRBV12-4 and TRBJ1-2; 7 bases agree with TRBD1. The trim removed 5 bases at V and 7 bases at J, leaving 7 bases unmatched. CDR3 size: 13 residues. The CDR3 loop reads CASSPGTVLGYTF. In DNA form, the CDR3 reads TGTGCCAGCAGTCCAGGGACAGTTCTTGGCTACACCTTC.

As concerns this clonotype: The junction departs from germline at one end; a sequencing error may be responsible. This chain connects TRBV28 to TRBJ2-6, with a weak D call TRBD1 (5 bases). The CDR3 totals 15 residues. Germline V gene sequence: CDR1 MDHEN, CDR2 SYDVKM. Here the CDR3 reads CASSIIGSGANVLAF. In nucleotides, the CDR3 is TGTGCCAGCAGCATTATCGGGTCTGGGGCCAACGTCCTGGCTTTC.

This clonotype was counted ten times or more. V is TRBV28 and J is TRBJ2-3; TRBD1 matches at 9 bases. This CDR3 has 14 residues. From germline, CDR1 is MDHEN and CDR2 SYDVKM. V was pared by 8 bases and J by 2 bases, with 5 bases of the junction left unmatched. The DNA of the CDR3 is TGTGCCAGCGGGCGGACAGGGGACACAGATACGCAGTATTTT. This translates into CASGRTGDTDTQYF.

The chain is built from TRBV7-9 and TRBJ2-7, with D perhaps given as TRBD1 or TRBD2 (5 bases each). Per the germline V gene, CDR1 is SEHNR and CDR2 is FQNEAQ (reference sequence). The CDR3 runs to 14 residues. Deletions cut 1 base from V and 3 bases from J, with 10 bases between. The CDR3 is CASSLGGRLYEQYF. The CDR3 nucleotides are TGTGCCAGCAGCTTAGGGGGACGGCTCTACGAGCAGTACTTC.

The chain couples TRBV6-1 to TRBJ1-5; D is unresolved. This CDR3 has 15 residues. Per germline, CDR1 MNHNS and CDR2 SASEGT. Trimming pared 1 base from V and 2 bases from J, leaving 9 bases between. The CDR3 DNA is TGTGCCAGCAGTGAAGGATTGAGGGGCAATCAGCCCCAGCATTTT. Translated: CASSEGLRGNQPQHF.

The chain uses TRBV12-3 or TRBV12-4 and TRBJ1-4; D is uncertain. The CDR3 has 12 residues. Trimming took off 6 bases at V and 4 bases at J, with 6 bases between the two ends. CDR3 loop: CASSGNNEKLFF. The DNA for the CDR3 is TGTGCCAGCAGCGGAAATAATGAAAAACTGTTTTTT.

This clonotype has ten or more counts. The J gene is TRBJ2-7, the V gene TRBV2; possibly TRBD2 for D (6 bases). Germline assignment: CDR1 SNHLY and CDR2 FYNNEI. V lost 6 bases and J 1 base, leaving 19 bases between the germline ends. The CDR3 is 16 residues long. The CDR3 nucleotides are TGTGCCAGCAGCCACACCCGGGACTCGGGATCCTACGAGCAGTACTTC. It specifies CASSHTRDSGSYEQYF.

This clonotype was seen repeatedly, ten times or more. This rearrangement joins TRBV20-1 to TRBJ1-1; tentatively, D is TRBD1 (6 bases). The CDR3 extends over 12 amino acids. The germline V gene encodes CDR1 DFQATT and CDR2 SNEGSKA (reference sequence). V was shortened by 6 bases and J by 5 bases, with 13 bases between the two germline ends. The chain's CDR3 is CSARGAGTEAFF. In DNA form, the CDR3 reads TGCAGTGCAAGGGGGGCTGGGACTGAAGCTTTCTTT.

This clonotype has a count of ten or more. The CDR3 DNA follows: TGTGCCAGCAAGGGGAGTGATAACTATGGCTACACCTTC. Translating gives CASKGSDNYGYTF. This chain connects TRBV12-3 or TRBV12-4 to TRBJ1-2; possible D gene TRBD1, 5 bases. This CDR3 comprises 13 residues. With 7 bases removed from V and 1 base from J, the gap between germline ends came to 10 bases.

This clonotype was detected ten times or more. CDR3 region: CAWSVGQGQFF. DNA of the CDR3: TGTGCCTGGAGTGTAGGACAGGGGCAGTTCTTC. The chain couples TRBV30 to TRBJ2-1; 8 positions agree with TRBD1. The CDR3 contains 11 residues. V was clipped by 0 bases and J by 12 bases; unmatched bases: 1. In germline, CDR1 is GTSNPN, CDR2 SVGIG (reference sequence).

This clonotype has just a few counts. The germline gene is not matched at one end of the junction; a read error may be the cause. The genes are TRBV20-1 and TRBJ2-7; D is possibly TRBD2 (6 bases). This CDR3 has 13 amino acids. Germline-derived CDR1 and CDR2 are DFQATT and SNEGSKA (reference sequence). In nucleotides, the CDR3 is TGCAGTACTAGCAGGCTTGACTCCTACGAGCAGTACTTC. Amino acids: CSTSRLDSYEQYF.

This clonotype was found many times. The chain carries TRBV12-3 or TRBV12-4 and TRBJ2-7; TRBD1 is a possible D gene (6 bases). This CDR3 region has 14 residues. Trimming pared 6 bases from V and 2 bases from J, leaving 14 bases between. CDR3 sequence: CASRHRDTTYEQYF. The CDR3 DNA reads as TGTGCCAGCAGGCATCGGGACACTACCTACGAGCAGTACTTC.

This clonotype has a handful of counts. The chain joins TRBV20-1 to TRBJ1-5; the match to TRBD1 covers 7 bases. Germline CDR1 and CDR2: DFQATT and SNEGSKA (reference sequence). The CDR3 totals 14 residues. V trimming: 3 bases; J trimming: 1 base; junction bases outside the gene matches: 3. CDR3 protein: CSASRGQSNQPQHF. Here the CDR3 DNA reads TGCAGTGCTAGTAGGGGACAGAGCAATCAGCCCCAGCATTTT.

The chain has TRBV20-1 and TRBJ2-7; tentatively, D is TRBD1 (5 bases). The germline gives CDR1 DFQATT, CDR2 SNEGSKA (reference sequence). The CDR3 is made up of 13 amino acids. The V end lost 4 bases, the J end lost 6 bases, and 16 bases lay between the germline ends. Here the CDR3 DNA reads TGCAGTGCTAAGCAGGGTCACAACGTCGAGCAGTACTTC. Protein product: CSAKQGHNVEQYF.

This clonotype was observed at least ten times. The rearrangement links TRBV2 to TRBJ1-6, with 8 bases that match TRBD1. The CDR3 extends over 14 amino acids. The V gene end was trimmed by 11 bases and the J gene end by 7 bases; junction bases not matched to a gene: 10. The germline V gene has CDR1 SNHLY and CDR2 FYNNEI. In DNA form, the CDR3 reads TGTGCCTGCCAGGACAGGGCGTTCAATTCACCCCTCCACTTT. It encodes CACQDRAFNSPLHF.

This clonotype was detected a few times. This rearrangement joins TRBV18 to TRBJ2-7; no clear D. Germline-derived CDR1 and CDR2 are KGHSH and LQKENI. The CDR3 extends over 14 amino acids. The V end was cut by 1 base, the J end by 0 bases, with 7 bases between. CDR3 coding DNA: TGTGCCAGCTCACCACTCCAGAGCTCCTACGAGCAGTACTTC. This codes for CASSPLQSSYEQYF.

There are a few counts of this clonotype. A much larger clone lies one base from this, so it may be a read error. The V gene is TRBV25-1, the J gene TRBJ2-7, with a weak D call TRBD1 (6 bases). Looked up from germline, CDR1 is MGHDK and CDR2 is SYGVNS. The germline V and J ends were trimmed by 6 bases and 2 bases, with 8 bases remaining between them. The CDR3 sequence is 12 residues long. CDR3 residues: CASRGHTYEQYF. The CDR3 DNA reads TGTGCCAGCAGGGGACATACCTACGAGCAGTACTTC.

The J gene is TRBJ2-7, the V gene TRBV6-1; 10 nucleotides agree with TRBD1. V lost 7 bases to trimming and J lost 2 bases; unmatched junction nucleotides: 8. Germline V CDR1 and CDR2: MNHNS, SASEGT. The CDR3 sequence is 15 residues long. CDR3 amino acids: CASIDTDRGTYEQYF. The CDR3, as DNA: TGTGCCAGCATCGACACGGACAGGGGGACCTACGAGCAGTACTTC.

This clonotype was counted ten times or more. This chain uses TRBV13 with TRBJ2-1; tentative D call: TRBD2 (6 bases). The germline V gene has CDR1 PRHDT and CDR2 FYEKMQ (reference sequence). Trimming cost V 5 bases and J 8 bases, with 16 bases left between them. The CDR3 covers 14 residues. CDR3 DNA: TGTGCCAGCAGCCAAAACACCCGGAGGGATGAGCAGTTCTTC. It encodes CASSQNTRRDEQFF.

This clonotype occurred a few times. The chain carries TRBV6-1 and TRBJ2-5; TRBD2 matches 8 bases. Trimming at V came to 6 bases and at J to 4 bases, leaving 4 bases not matched to a gene. The V gene's germline CDR1 is MNHNS and CDR2 SASEGT. CDR3 length: 13 amino acids. The CDR3 protein is CASRETSGETQYF. The CDR3 DNA follows: TGTGCCAGCAGGGAAACTAGCGGAGAGACCCAGTACTTC.

This clonotype was seen at least ten times. The J gene is TRBJ2-7, the V gene TRBV7-2; 10 bases match TRBD1. CDR1 SGHTA and CDR2 FQGNSA come from the germline V gene. The length of the CDR3 is 14 residues. Trimming at V came to 5 bases and at J to 6 bases, leaving 7 bases not matched to a gene. The CDR3 DNA sequence: TGTGCCAGCAGCCCCCGACAGGGGGCTAGCGAGCAGTACTTC. Translation: CASSPRQGASEQYF.